Below are 16 T cell receptor beta chains sequenced from a single sample in a study of blood T cells in healthy people across ages. Sample-barcoded 5' priming and a J-beta primer mix drove a second PCR of about 6 to 12 cycles. TCRdb reprocessed the 5' RACE reads via MiXCR and lists one record per CDR3 protein. The repertoire holds hundreds of thousands of distinct CDR3 sequences, with about 30% as singletons. Sequenced: blood. The origin of the receptors is a woman older than 75 in good health.

In this sample, this clonotype turned up many times. V and J are TRBV11-2 and TRBJ2-5, with D perhaps assigned TRBD1 or TRBD2 (5 bases each). Deletions cut 3 bases from V and 2 bases from J, with 7 bases between. This CDR3 region has 13 residues. The germline V gene has CDR1 SGHAT and CDR2 FQNNGV. CDR3 region: CASSLGDQETQYF. The DNA of the CDR3 is TGTGCCAGCAGCTTGGGGGATCAAGAGACCCAGTACTTC.

Ten or more counts support this clonotype. The chain couples TRBV3-1 to TRBJ2-7; no firm D call. The CDR3 covers 14 residues. The germline V and J ends were trimmed by 1 base and 6 bases, with 13 bases remaining between them. CDR1 and CDR2 (germline): LGHDT, YNNKEL (reference sequence). CDR3 sequence reads: CASSQVLPAGEQYF. In nucleotides, the CDR3 is TGTGCCAGCAGCCAAGTCCTCCCGGCTGGCGAGCAGTACTTC.

This clonotype was counted many times. This chain uses TRBV20-1 with TRBJ2-5; 15 bases are shared with TRBD2. Germline trimming cut 4 bases from V and 7 bases from J; bases unmatched to any gene: 7. CDR1 is DFQATT, CDR2 SNEGSKA, per germline (reference sequence). CDR3 length: 15 residues. CDR3 residues: CSAIRTSGGAGTQYF. CDR3 nucleotide sequence: TGCAGTGCTATTCGGACTAGCGGGGGGGCCGGGACCCAGTACTTC.

The CDR3 DNA sequence: TGTGCCAGCAGGCGAAGTTCGGGTGAAAAACTGTTTTTT. Protein product: CASRRSSGEKLFF. V gene TRBV7-2 combines with J gene TRBJ1-4; no definite D call. V shed 6 bases and J shed 7 bases, with 12 bases lying between them. CDR1 SGHTA and CDR2 FQGNSA come from the germline V gene. The CDR3 consists of 13 residues.

J is TRBJ2-1 and V is TRBV7-9; D is perhaps TRBD1 or TRBD2 (5 bases each). The CDR3 sequence is 12 residues long. Looked up from germline, CDR1 is SEHNR and CDR2 is FQNEAQ (reference sequence). V lost 4 bases and J lost 15, with 16 bases in between. The CDR3 region has the DNA TGTGCCAGCAGCTCTCCGGGACCACCTCTGTTCTTC. This sequence encodes CASSSPGPPLFF.

This clonotype was seen many times. A much larger clone differs from this one at a single base, so this may be a read error. The chain links TRBV7-9 to TRBJ1-5, with TRBD1 identical over 11 bases. Germline CDR1 SEHNR, CDR2 FQNEAQ (reference sequence). J gave up 6 bases and V 1 base, and 2 bases lay outside the gene matches. CDR3 length: 15 residues. The CDR3 reads CASSLGTGGIQPQHF. CDR3 nucleotides: TGTGCCAGCAGCTTAGGGACAGGGGGCATTCAGCCCCAGCATTTT.

V usage is TRBV30 and J usage is TRBJ2-3, with a possible D match to TRBD2 (6 bases). Germline lookup yields CDR1 GTSNPN and CDR2 SVGIG (reference sequence). Trimming removed 3 bases from V and 2 bases from J, with 15 bases in between. The CDR3 is made up of 15 amino acids. DNA for the CDR3: TGTGCCTGGAGCCCCCCGCGGGGCTACACAGATACGCAGTATTTT. It encodes CAWSPPRGYTDTQYF.

This clonotype was recorded many times. V usage is TRBV5-1 and J usage is TRBJ1-1; 10 bases align to TRBD1. Germline V CDR1 and CDR2: SGHRS, YFSETQ. The CDR3 contains 14 residues. The trim removed 5 bases at V and 4 bases at J, leaving 5 bases unmatched. The CDR3 loop is CASRYGQGGTEAFF. The CDR3 DNA sequence: TGCGCCAGCAGGTACGGACAGGGGGGCACTGAAGCTTTCTTT.

This clonotype was found many times. This sequence joins TRBV28 and TRBJ2-7, with D uncertain. There are 14 residues in the CDR3. V dropped 7 bases and J dropped 4 bases, with 17 bases sitting between them. Per the germline V gene, CDR1 is MDHEN and CDR2 is SYDVKM. CDR3 bases: TGTGCCAGCAAGGCAGCAGGTTGGGGATACGAGCAGTACTTC. Protein product: CASKAAGWGYEQYF.

This clonotype was observed at least ten times. This rearrangement joins TRBV27 to TRBJ2-1; the match to TRBD1 covers 8 bases. The CDR3 spans 14 residues. Germline trimming cut 5 bases from V and 5 bases from J; bases unmatched to any gene: 5. CDR1 is MNHEY, CDR2 SMNVEV, per germline (reference sequence). The CDR3: CASSTWDRNNEQFF. For the CDR3, the DNA is TGTGCCAGCAGTACTTGGGACAGGAACAATGAGCAGTTCTTC.

This clonotype has a count of ten or more. The rearrangement joins TRBV9 to TRBJ1-6, with 9 bases identical to TRBD1. The trim removed 0 bases at V and 4 bases at J, leaving 5 bases unmatched. Germline V gives CDR1 SGDLS, CDR2 YYNGEE. CDR3 length: 17 residues. In DNA form, the CDR3 reads TGTGCCAGCAGCGTAGGCGGGACAGGGAAGTATAATTCACCCCTCCACTTT. Its protein is CASSVGGTGKYNSPLHF. The entire variable domain, with the rest obtained from reference TRBV9 and TRBJ1-6, is as follows: DSGVTQTPKHLITATGQRVTLRCSPRSGDLSVYWYQQSLDQGLQFLIQYYNGEERAKGNILERFSAQQFPDLHSELNLSSLELGDSALYFCASSVGGTGKYNSPLHFGNGTRLTVT.

Ten or more counts support this clonotype. The gene calls are TRBV18 and TRBJ2-3; a possible D gene is TRBD1 (5 bases). V shed 1 base and J shed 8 bases, with 13 bases lying between them. The CDR3 extends over 14 amino acids. Per germline, CDR1 KGHSH and CDR2 LQKENI. CDR3 DNA sequence: TGTGCCAGCTCACCACAGGGGTCATCAGCTACGCAGTATTTT. Translated, it gives CASSPQGSSATQYF.

Ten or more counts support this clonotype. The chain joins TRBV5-1 to TRBJ2-5, with unresolved D. The length of the CDR3 is 14 residues. Germline-derived CDR1 and CDR2 are SGHRS and YFSETQ. Trimming took 0 bases from V and 4 from J, leaving 10 bases between them. The CDR3 loop reads CASSLELRGETQYF. The DNA for the CDR3 is TGCGCCAGCAGCTTGGAACTCCGTGGAGAGACCCAGTACTTC.

Turning to this clonotype: A read error may explain this, as a much larger clone is one base away. This chain connects TRBV5-1 to TRBJ2-1; 8 positions agree with TRBD1. The better agreement between TRBJ2-7 and the DNA end casts doubt on the J call. The CDR3 consists of 15 residues. Germline CDR1 SGHRS, CDR2 YFSETQ. In nucleotides, the CDR3 is TGCGCCAGCAGCTTGGAGGGACAGGCCTACAATGAGCAGTACTTC. It encodes CASSLEGQAYNEQYF.

The rearrangement uses TRBV7-2 and TRBJ2-6; D unclear. The CDR3 extends over 16 amino acids. Germline V lookup: CDR1 SGHTA, CDR2 FQGNSA. V lost 7 bases and J lost 2, with 15 bases in between. The CDR3 sequence: CASTSEPGTGANVLTF. For the CDR3, the DNA is TGTGCCAGCACCTCTGAGCCAGGAACTGGGGCCAACGTCCTGACTTTC.

This clonotype has ten or more counts. The chain is built from TRBV30 and TRBJ2-5; either TRBD1 or TRBD2 may supply D (5 bases each). Trimming removed 5 bases at V and 4 bases at J, with 11 bases between. CDR1 is GTSNPN, CDR2 SVGIG, per germline (reference sequence). The CDR3 consists of 12 residues. CDR3 nucleotides: TGTGCCTGGTCGGCCGGGACAGAGACCCAGTACTTC. This gives the protein CAWSAGTETQYF.